The TCR beta chain described here comes from a study of T-cell memory formation after mild COVID-19. Study overall: For the most part, TCR clusters were specific to one donor. General study results and limits: Mostly located in CM and EM were contracting CD4+ clones, with contracting CD8+ clones located in EMRA. Pre-infection memory held some responding clones, suggesting pre-existing cross-reactive T cells responded. Second-wave clones that peaked on day 37 lacked confirmed SARS-CoV-2 specificity.

This clonotype was seen just once. Its antigen remains unknown. TCRdb re-analysed the 5' RACE reads in MiXCR, keeping a single row per CDR3 protein. The sample comprises some 310,000 distinct CDR3 sequences, 20% of which are singletons, and around a fifth rests with the top ten. Germline V gives CDR1 LGHDT, CDR2 YNNKEL (reference sequence). Deletions cut 1 base from V and 0 bases from J, with 12 bases between. The CDR3 runs to 16 residues. The specimen was PBMCs or a T cell subset sorted from them (not recorded which). The chain has TRBV3-1 and TRBJ2-5; D is possibly TRBD2 (7 bases). This sequence originates from a man aged 18 to 35 who had mild COVID-19 (a few samples of this study predate the infection). Cell type and time point are not known. Here the CDR3 reads CASSQVAGANQETQYF. CDR3 DNA sequence: TGTGCCAGCAGCCAAGTGGCGGGGGCAAACCAAGAGACCCAGTACTTC.